This TCR beta chain emerged from a study of T cells in localized non-small cell lung cancer. This CDR3 spans 15 amino acids. Germline V CDR1 and CDR2: SGHTA, FQGNSA. V was trimmed by 0 bases and J by 6 bases, leaving 14 bases between them. Points on this clone: Its antigen is not known.

This table comes from immunoSEQ multiplex PCR, and its TCRdb copy is limited to in-frame clones, with some not included. This table has roughly 34,000 clones, around 86% appearing once. Notes on the study in general: Appearance in adjacent lung was seen for a median 57 of the top 100 tumor clones. Prolonged overall survival went with higher T cell density in the blood. Only one tumor region went through sequencing, so heterogeneity may still be there. It was uninvolved adjacent lung that showed the highest T cell clonality, exceeding tumor.

The specimen comprised peripheral blood, sampled before any cancer treatment. The sequence was obtained from a male donor at least 60 years old with stage III lung adenocarcinoma. This chain connects TRBV7-2 to TRBJ1-2; D not resolved. CDR3 protein: CASSLAPGTSDGYTF. The CDR3, as DNA: TGTGCCAGCAGCTTAGCCCCCGGCACGAGTGATGGCTACACCTTC.